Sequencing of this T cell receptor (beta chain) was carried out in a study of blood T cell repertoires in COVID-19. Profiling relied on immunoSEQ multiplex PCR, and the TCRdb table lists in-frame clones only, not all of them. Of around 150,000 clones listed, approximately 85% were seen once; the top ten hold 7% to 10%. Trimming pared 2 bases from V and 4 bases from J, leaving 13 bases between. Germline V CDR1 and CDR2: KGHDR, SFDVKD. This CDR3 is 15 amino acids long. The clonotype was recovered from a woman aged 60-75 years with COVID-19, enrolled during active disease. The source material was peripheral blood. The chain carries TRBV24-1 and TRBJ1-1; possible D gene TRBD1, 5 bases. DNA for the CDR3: TGTGCCACCAGTGATTCCCTGGGGGGGGTCACTGAAGCTTTCTTT. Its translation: CATSDSLGGVTEAFF.